This record covers a single T cell receptor beta chain. The antigen remains unidentified. These donors, healthy bone marrow donors, were studied. The entry originates in a study of cytomegalovirus exposure and HLA in healthy donors. Study-wide points: Associated with cytomegalovirus, according to the listing, were 150 to 200 TCR beta chains. In an earlier analysis, productive rearrangement rates for most beta V segments clustered near 87% or 30%.

Amplification used 60 Vbeta primers and 13 Jbeta primers. Measured with immunoSEQ multiplex PCR; TCRdb has only the in-frame clones, and not every one. This sample yields approximately 130,000 clones, of which 65% to 90% are seen a single time; less than 3.5% belongs to the top ten. Trimming took 0 bases from V and 4 from J, leaving 16 bases between them. Germline assignment: CDR1 MGHRA and CDR2 YSYEKL. This CDR3 is built from 17 residues. Sequencing was performed on PBMCs. The rearrangement links TRBV4-1 to TRBJ2-1; tentative D call: TRBD2 (6 bases). This sequence originates from a man aged 45-60 years in good health and CMV-seronegative. This CDR3 is CASSQDKAGTSYNEQFF. DNA of the CDR3: TGCGCCAGCAGCCAAGATAAGGCGGGGACCTCTTACAATGAGCAGTTCTTC.